This is a list of T cell receptor beta chains from one sample in a study of T cells in Graves' hyperthyroidism and ophthalmopathy. MiXCR, run by TCRdb on the multiplex PCR reads, gives a single entry per CDR3 protein. Of approximately 710,000 distinct CDR3 sequences in the sample, around a sixth are singletons; the top ten hold roughly a sixth. Sequenced material: blood. The receptor source for this set is a man in his fifties or sixties with Graves' hyperthyroidism. The CDR3 runs from the conserved cysteine through the conserved F or W. Fields, in order: J gene, clone size, V gene, D gene, CDR3 protein, CDR3 DNA. A D gene is named only where the DNA matches it firmly. Clone sizes are given selectively: once, few, many, or a class where the clone is expanded.

TRBJ1-3	.	TRBV24-1	.	CAVAPGSGSGNTIYF	TGTGCCGTCGCCCCGGGGTCAGGTTCTGGAAACACCATATATTTT
TRBJ1-2	many	TRBV30	TRBD1	CAWRAGGDLGGYTF	TGTGCCTGGAGGGCAGGGGGTGATTTAGGAGGCTACACCTTC
TRBJ1-2	.	TRBV12-3/TRBV12-4	.	CASGPNYGYTF	TGTGCCAGCGGACCAAACTATGGCTACACCTTC
TRBJ2-3	.	TRBV7-9	TRBD1	CASSFGQGLSNQRRTDTQYF	TGTGCCAGCAGCTTCGGACAGGGGCTTAGCAATCAGCGACGCACAGATACGCAGTATTTT
TRBJ2-3	.	TRBV6-2/TRBV6-3	.	CASSVDLYTDTQYF	TGTGCCAGCAGTGTGGACCTATACACAGATACGCAGTATTTT
TRBJ2-3	.	TRBV9	.	CASSTYLGTDTQYF	TGTGCCAGCAGCACCTACCTCGGCACAGATACGCAGTATTTT
TRBJ2-1	many	TRBV7-2	TRBD2	CASTSGRASNEQFF	TGTGCCAGCACAAGCGGGAGGGCCTCCAATGAGCAGTTCTTC
TRBJ1-2	.	TRBV28	.	CASSSDRDDDDGDTF	TGTGCCAGCAGTTCTGACCGGGACGATGACGATGGCGACACCTTC
TRBJ1-1	many	TRBV11-2	TRBD1	CASSPGDRVVSTEAFF	TGTGCCAGCAGCCCGGGGGACAGGGTTGTTAGCACTGAAGCTTTCTTT
TRBJ2-4	.	TRBV18	.	CASSPPEGGKNIQYF	TGTGCCAGCTCACCCCCCGAAGGGGGAAAAAACATTCAGTACTTC
TRBJ2-3	.	TRBV2	.	CASKPRTSTDTQYF	TGTGCCAGCAAGCCGAGAACTAGCACAGATACGCAGTATTTT
TRBJ2-7	few	TRBV19	TRBD2	CASSGRERSYEQYF	TGTGCCAGTAGTGGGCGGGAGCGGTCCTACGAGCAGTACTTC
TRBJ2-7	.	TRBV11-2	.	CASNLVWRGRGLLYEQYF	TGTGCCAGCAACTTAGTCTGGAGGGGCAGGGGTTTACTCTACGAGCAGTACTTC
TRBJ1-2	few	TRBV5-8	.	CASSQNSGGYTF	TGTGCCAGCAGTCAGAATTCGGGTGGCTACACCTTC
TRBJ1-2	.	TRBV9	.	CASSEGDWANYGYTF	TGTGCCAGCAGCGAGGGGGACTGGGCCAACTATGGCTACACCTTC
TRBJ2-5	.	TRBV20-1	.	CSADRDGSWETQYF	TGCAGTGCTGACCGGGACGGGAGCTGGGAGACCCAGTACTTC
TRBJ1-1	.	TRBV12-3/TRBV12-4	.	CASSYVGGDPEAFF	TGTGCCAGCAGTTACGTAGGGGGGGACCCTGAAGCTTTCTTT
TRBJ2-7	many	TRBV20-1	.	CSASRGTREQYF	TGCAGTGCTAGTCGGGGGACCCGCGAGCAGTACTTC
TRBJ1-2	few	TRBV29-1	.	CSVDHPGTDYGYTF	TGCAGCGTTGACCACCCGGGGACGGACTATGGCTACACCTTC
TRBJ2-7	.	TRBV20-1	.	CSARAKGRVPSYEQYF	TGCAGTGCTAGAGCTAAGGGGCGGGTACCGTCCTACGAGCAGTACTTC
TRBJ2-1	many	TRBV7-9	.	CASSFSGTINNEQFF	TGTGCCAGCAGCTTTTCCGGGACAATCAACAATGAGCAGTTCTTC
TRBJ2-7	.	TRBV9	TRBD2	CASSVDGTSISYEQYF	TGTGCCAGCAGCGTAGATGGGACTAGCATTTCCTACGAGCAGTACTTC